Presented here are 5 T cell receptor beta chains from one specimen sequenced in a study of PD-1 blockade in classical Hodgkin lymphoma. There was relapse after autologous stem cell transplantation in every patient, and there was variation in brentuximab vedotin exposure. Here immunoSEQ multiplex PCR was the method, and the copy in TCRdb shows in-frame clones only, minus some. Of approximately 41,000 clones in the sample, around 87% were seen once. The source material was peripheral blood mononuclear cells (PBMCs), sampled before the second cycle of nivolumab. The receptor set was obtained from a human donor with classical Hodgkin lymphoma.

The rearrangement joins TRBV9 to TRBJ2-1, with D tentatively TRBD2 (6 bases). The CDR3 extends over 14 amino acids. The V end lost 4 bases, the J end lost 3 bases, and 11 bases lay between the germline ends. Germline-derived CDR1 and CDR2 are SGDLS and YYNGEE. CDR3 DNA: TGTGCCAGCAGCCCCTGGGACTTCTACAATGAGCAGTTCTTC. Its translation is CASSPWDFYNEQFF.

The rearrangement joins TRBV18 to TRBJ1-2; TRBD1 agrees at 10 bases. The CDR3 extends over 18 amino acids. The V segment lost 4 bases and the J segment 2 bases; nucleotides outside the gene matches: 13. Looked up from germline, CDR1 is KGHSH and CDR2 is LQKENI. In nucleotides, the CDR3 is TGTGCCAGCTCACACTTAATCCGCCGGGACAGGGGCAACTATGGCTACACCTTC. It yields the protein CASSHLIRRDRGNYGYTF.

The CDR3 protein is CASSSGLRGGKLFF. In DNA form, the CDR3 reads TGTGCCAGCAGCTCCGGACTTCGGGGAGGAAAACTGTTTTTT. V gene TRBV7-8 combines with J gene TRBJ1-4; D remains unclear. Germline CDR1 and CDR2: SGHVS and FQNEAQ. Trimming pared 4 bases from V and 10 bases from J, leaving 16 bases between. The CDR3 has 14 amino acids.

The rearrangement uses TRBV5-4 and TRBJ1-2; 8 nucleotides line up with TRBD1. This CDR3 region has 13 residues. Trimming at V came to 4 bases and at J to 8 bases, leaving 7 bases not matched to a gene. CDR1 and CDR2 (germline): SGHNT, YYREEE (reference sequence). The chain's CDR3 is CASSPNTGGGYTF. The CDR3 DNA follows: TGTGCCAGCAGCCCTAATACAGGGGGAGGCTACACCTTC.

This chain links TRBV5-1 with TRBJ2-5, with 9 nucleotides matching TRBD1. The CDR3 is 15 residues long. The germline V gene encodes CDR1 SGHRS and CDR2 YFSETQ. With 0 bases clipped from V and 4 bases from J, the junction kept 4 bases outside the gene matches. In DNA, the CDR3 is TGCGCCAGCAGCTTGGCCGGGACAGGGTCAGAGACCCAGTACTTC. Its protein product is CASSLAGTGSETQYF. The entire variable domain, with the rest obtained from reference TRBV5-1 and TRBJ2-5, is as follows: KAGVTQTPRYLIKTRGQQVTLSCSPISGHRSVSWYQQTPGQGLQFLFEYFSETQRNKGNFPGRFSGRQFSNSRSEMNVSTLELGDSALYLCASSLAGTGSETQYFGPGTRLLVL.